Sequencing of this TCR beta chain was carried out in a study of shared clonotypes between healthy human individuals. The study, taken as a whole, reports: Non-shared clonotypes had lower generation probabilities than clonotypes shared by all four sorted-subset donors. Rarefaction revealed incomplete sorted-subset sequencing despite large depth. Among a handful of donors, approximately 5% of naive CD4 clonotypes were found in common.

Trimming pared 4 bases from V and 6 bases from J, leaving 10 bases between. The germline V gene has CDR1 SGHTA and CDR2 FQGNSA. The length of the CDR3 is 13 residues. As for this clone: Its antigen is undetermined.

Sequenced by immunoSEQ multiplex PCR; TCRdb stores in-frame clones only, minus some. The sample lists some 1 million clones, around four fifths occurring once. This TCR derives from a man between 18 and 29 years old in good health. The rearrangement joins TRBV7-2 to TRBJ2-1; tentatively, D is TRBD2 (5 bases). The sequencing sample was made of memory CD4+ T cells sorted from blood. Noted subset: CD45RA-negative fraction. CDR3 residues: CASSSRVPNEQFF. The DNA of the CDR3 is TGTGCCAGCAGCTCGAGGGTCCCCAATGAGCAGTTCTTC.